In this sample, the clone carrying this TCR beta chain turned up many times. This specimen belongs to a study of molecular identifiers for immune sequencing clone quantification. Study overall: Replicate RNA came from approximately 20,000 or 100,000 naive CD8 cells and was split five ways, and four parts were sequenced.

The CDR3 runs to 14 residues. Trimming removed 3 bases from V and 0 bases from J, with 9 bases in between. CDR1 and CDR2 (germline): SQVTM, ANQGSEA. Libraries from naive CD8 cells were generated from around 18,000 to 910,000 sorted cells (with 10%, 30% or 50% RNA). The authors sorted naive CD8 T cells as CD8+CD4-CCR7+CD45RA+. Preparation of the bulk TCR libraries relied on previously described methods and listed TCR primers. From the PCR reads, TCRdb called clonotypes with MiXCR, one entry per CDR3 protein. The sample contains under 350,000 distinct CDR3 sequences, roughly a quarter of which appear only once.

The V call is TRBV29-1, the J call TRBJ1-3; D call uncertain. Sequences were obtained from naive CD8+ T cells from blood, with Jurkat cell RNA spiked in. As for subset: FACS-sorted CD8+CD4-CCR7+CD45RA+ naive T cells. The clonotype comes from a human donor in good health. Some libraries in this study had Jurkat cell RNA spiked in. This chain's CDR3 is CSVETAGSGNTIYF. CDR3 DNA sequence: TGCAGCGTTGAGACGGCAGGCTCTGGAAACACCATATATTTT. The complete variable domain, with remaining parts taken from reference TRBV29-1 and TRBJ1-3, reads SAVISQKPSRDICQRGTSLTIQCQVDSQVTMMFWYRQQPGQSLTLIATANQGSEATYESGFVIDKFPISRPNLTFSTLTVSNMSPEDSSIYLCSVETAGSGNTIYFGEGSWLTVV.